This T cell receptor (beta chain) stems from a study of shared clonotypes between healthy human individuals. Trimming pared 3 bases from V and 3 bases from J, leaving 12 bases between. The CDR3 has 14 residues. Per the germline V gene, CDR1 is MGHRA and CDR2 is YSYEKL. Profiled with immunoSEQ multiplex PCR; TCRdb holds only in-frame clones, not every one. The profile covers about 2.4 million clones, with 80% to 95% appearing a single time and more than 0.35% taken by the ten largest. The clonotype comes from a young man in good health. Some clones in this sample may be carry-over from other donors' samples. The sample consisted of naive CD4+ T cells from PBMCs. Indicated subset: CD45RA+ positively selected. The chain combines TRBV4-1 with TRBJ2-7; D uncertain. CDR3: CASSHSYNNYEQYF. CDR3 nucleotide sequence: TGCGCCAGCAGCCACTCGTACAACAACTACGAGCAGTACTTC.